The table lists the clone carrying this TCR beta chain with many counts. CDR1 and CDR2 from the germline V gene are MDHEN and SYDVKM. The CDR3 has 15 amino acids. With 1 base removed from V and 6 bases from J, the gap between germline ends came to 16 bases. The data were taken from a study of kidney transplant recipient with SARS-CoV-2 infection. MiXCR, applied by TCRdb to the reads, yields one record per CDR3 protein. The data show about 240,000 distinct CDR3 sequences, less than 35% seen once. This TCR was sampled from a young adult male patient who had COVID-19 and was a kidney transplant recipient. Some T cells may be supplied by the graft donor. The source material was a blood sample, sampled at baseline and between days 110 and 120 from a kidney transplant recipient. The rearrangement uses TRBV28 and TRBJ2-7; maybe TRBD2 (6 bases). The CDR3: CASSLSGGVVSEQYF. CDR3 nucleotides: TGTGCCAGCAGTTTATCTGGAGGGGTTGTTTCCGAGCAGTACTTC.